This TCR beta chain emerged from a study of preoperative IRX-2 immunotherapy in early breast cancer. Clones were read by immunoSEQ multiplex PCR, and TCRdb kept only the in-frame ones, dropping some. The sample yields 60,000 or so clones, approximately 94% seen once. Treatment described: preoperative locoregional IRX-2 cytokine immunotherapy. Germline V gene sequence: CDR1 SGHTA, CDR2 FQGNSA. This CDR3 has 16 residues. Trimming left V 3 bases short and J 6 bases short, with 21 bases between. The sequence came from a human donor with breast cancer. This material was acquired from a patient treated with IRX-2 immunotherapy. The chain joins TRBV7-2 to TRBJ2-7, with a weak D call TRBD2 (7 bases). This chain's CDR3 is CASSFSGGRWGSEQYF. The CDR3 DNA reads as TGTGCCAGCAGCTTCTCGGGGGGCCGGTGGGGGAGCGAGCAGTACTTC.